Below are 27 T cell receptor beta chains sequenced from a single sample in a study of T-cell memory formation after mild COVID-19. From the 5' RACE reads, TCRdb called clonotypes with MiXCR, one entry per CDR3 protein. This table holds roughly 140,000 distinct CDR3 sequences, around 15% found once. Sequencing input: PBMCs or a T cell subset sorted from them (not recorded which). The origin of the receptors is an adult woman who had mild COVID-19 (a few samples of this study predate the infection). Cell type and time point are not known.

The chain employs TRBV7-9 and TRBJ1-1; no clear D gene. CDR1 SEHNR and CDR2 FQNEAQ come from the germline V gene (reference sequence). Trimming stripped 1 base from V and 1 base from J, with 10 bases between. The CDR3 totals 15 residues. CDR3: CASSLDVGRNTEAFF. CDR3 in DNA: TGTGCCAGCAGCTTAGATGTAGGCAGGAACACTGAAGCTTTCTTT.

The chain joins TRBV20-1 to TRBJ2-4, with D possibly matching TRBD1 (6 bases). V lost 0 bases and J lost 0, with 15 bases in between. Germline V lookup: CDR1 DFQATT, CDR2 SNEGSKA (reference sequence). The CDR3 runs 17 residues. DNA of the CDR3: TGCAGTGCTAGAGATTACCAGGGGAGACTAGCCAAAAACATTCAGTACTTC. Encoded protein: CSARDYQGRLAKNIQYF.

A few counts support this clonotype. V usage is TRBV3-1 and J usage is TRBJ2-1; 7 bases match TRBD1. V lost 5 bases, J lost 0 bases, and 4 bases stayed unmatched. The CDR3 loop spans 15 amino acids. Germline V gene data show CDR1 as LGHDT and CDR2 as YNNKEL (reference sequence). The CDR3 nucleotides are TGTGCCAGCAGCTCGACAGGGAGCTCCTACAATGAGCAGTTCTTC. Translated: CASSSTGSSYNEQFF.

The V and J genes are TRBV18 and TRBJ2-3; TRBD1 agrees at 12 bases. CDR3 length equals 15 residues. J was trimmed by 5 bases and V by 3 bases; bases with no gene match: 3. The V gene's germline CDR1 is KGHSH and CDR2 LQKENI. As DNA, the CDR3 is TGTGCCAGCTCACCGGGGACAGGGGGCGAAGATACGCAGTATTTT. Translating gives CASSPGTGGEDTQYF.

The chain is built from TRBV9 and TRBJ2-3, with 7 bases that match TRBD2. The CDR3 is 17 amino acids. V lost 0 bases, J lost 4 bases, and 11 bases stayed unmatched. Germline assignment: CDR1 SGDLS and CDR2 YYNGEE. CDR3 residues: CASSVVSGSRQADTQYF. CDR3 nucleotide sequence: TGTGCCAGCAGCGTAGTTAGCGGGTCCCGCCAGGCAGATACGCAGTATTTT.

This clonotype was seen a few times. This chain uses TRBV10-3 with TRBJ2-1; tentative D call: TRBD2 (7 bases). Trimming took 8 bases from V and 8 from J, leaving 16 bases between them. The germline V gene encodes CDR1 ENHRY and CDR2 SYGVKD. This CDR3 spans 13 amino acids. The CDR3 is CAIHGGAGHEQFF. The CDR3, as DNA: TGTGCCATCCATGGGGGGGCCGGGCATGAGCAGTTCTTC.

The CDR3 DNA reads as TGTGCCAGCAGTTCCCGCCTCGGGGCCAACGTCCTGACTTTC. Translation: CASSSRLGANVLTF. V and J are TRBV6-6 and TRBJ2-6; no clear D gene. The CDR3 length is 14 residues. V was clipped by 4 bases and J by 4 bases, with 8 bases between them. The germline V gene encodes CDR1 MNHNY and CDR2 SVGAGI (reference sequence).

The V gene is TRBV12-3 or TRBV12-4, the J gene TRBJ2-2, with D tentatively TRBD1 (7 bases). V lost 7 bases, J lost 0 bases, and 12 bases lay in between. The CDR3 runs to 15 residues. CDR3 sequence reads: CASTWRGPNTGELFF. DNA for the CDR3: TGTGCCAGCACCTGGAGGGGGCCGAACACCGGGGAGCTGTTTTTT.

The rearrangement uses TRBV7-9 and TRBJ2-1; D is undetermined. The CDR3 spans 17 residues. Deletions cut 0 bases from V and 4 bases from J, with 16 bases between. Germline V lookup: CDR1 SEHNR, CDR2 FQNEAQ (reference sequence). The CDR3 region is CASSLAAAAKGYNEQFF. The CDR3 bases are TGTGCCAGCAGCTTAGCCGCTGCGGCCAAGGGTTACAATGAGCAGTTCTTC.

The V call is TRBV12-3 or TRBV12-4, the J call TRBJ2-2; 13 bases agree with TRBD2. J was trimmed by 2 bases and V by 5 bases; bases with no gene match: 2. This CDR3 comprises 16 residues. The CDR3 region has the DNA TGTGCCAGCAGTGGGACTAGCGGGACTAACACCGGGGAGCTGTTTTTT. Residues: CASSGTSGTNTGELFF.

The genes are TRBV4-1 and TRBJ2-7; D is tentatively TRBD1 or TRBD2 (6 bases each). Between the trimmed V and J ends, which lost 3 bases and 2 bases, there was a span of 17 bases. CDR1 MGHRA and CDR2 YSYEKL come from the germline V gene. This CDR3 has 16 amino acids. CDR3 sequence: CASSQGGGQQPYEQYF. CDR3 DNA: TGCGCCAGCAGCCAGGGAGGAGGACAGCAACCCTACGAGCAGTACTTC.

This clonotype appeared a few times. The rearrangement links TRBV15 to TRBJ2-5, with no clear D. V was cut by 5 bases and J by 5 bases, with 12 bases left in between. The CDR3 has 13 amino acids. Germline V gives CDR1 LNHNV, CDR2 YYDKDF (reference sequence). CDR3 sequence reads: CATSPPLSETQYF. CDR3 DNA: TGTGCCACCAGCCCCCCCCTCTCGGAGACCCAGTACTTC.

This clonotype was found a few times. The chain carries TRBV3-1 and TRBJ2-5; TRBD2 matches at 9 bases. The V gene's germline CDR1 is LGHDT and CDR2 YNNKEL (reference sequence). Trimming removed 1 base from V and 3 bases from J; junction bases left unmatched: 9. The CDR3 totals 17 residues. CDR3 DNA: TGTGCCAGCAGCCAAGGGGTGACTAGCGGCATTAAAGAGACCCAGTACTTC. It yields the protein CASSQGVTSGIKETQYF.

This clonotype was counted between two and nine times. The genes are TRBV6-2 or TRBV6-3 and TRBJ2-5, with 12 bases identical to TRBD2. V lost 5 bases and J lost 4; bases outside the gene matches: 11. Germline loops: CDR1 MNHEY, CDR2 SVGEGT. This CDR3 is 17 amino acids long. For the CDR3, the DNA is TGTGCCAGCAGTCTGTCACAACTAGCGGGAGGTCGAGAGACCCAGTACTTC. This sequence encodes CASSLSQLAGGRETQYF.

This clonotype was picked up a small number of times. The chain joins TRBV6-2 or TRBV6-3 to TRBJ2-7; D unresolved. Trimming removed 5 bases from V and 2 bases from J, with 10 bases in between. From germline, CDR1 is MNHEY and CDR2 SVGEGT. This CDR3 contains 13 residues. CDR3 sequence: CASSHNGAYEQYF. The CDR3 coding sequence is TGTGCCAGCAGTCATAACGGAGCCTACGAGCAGTACTTC.

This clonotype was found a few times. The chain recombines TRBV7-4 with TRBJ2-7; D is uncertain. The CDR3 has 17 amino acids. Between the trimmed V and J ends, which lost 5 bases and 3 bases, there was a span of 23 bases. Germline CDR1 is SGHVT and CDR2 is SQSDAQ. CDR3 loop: CASSHSGGGPANYEQYF. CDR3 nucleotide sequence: TGTGCCAGCAGCCACTCGGGTGGCGGCCCTGCGAACTACGAGCAGTACTTC.

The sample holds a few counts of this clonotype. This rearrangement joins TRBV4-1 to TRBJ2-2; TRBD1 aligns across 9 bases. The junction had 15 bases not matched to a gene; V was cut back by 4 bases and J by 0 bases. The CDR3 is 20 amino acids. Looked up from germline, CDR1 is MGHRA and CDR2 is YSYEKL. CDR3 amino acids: CASSPAPAGQGPPNTGELFF. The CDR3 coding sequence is TGCGCCAGCAGCCCAGCTCCTGCGGGACAGGGCCCTCCGAACACCGGGGAGCTGTTTTTT.

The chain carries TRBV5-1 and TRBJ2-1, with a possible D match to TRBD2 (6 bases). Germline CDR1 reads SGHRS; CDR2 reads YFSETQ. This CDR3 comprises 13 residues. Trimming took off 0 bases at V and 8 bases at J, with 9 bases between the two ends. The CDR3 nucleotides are TGCGCCAGCAGCTTGGTGCCTAGCGATGAGCAGTTCTTC. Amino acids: CASSLVPSDEQFF.

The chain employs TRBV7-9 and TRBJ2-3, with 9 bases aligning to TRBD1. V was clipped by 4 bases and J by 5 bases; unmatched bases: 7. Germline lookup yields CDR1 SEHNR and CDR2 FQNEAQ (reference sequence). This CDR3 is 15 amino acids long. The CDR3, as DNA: TGTGCCAGCAGCTCGGACAGGGGTCCACAAGATACGCAGTATTTT. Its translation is CASSSDRGPQDTQYF. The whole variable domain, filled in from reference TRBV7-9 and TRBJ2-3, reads DTGVSQNPRHKITKRGQNVTFRCDPISEHNRLYWYRQTLGQGPEFLTYFQNEAQLEKSRLLSDRFSAERPKGSFSTLEIQRTEQGDSAMYLCASSSDRGPQDTQYFGPGTRLTVL.

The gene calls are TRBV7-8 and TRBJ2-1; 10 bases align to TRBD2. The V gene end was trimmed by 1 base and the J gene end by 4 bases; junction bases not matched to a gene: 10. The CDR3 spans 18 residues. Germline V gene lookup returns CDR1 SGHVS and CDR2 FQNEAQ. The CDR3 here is CASSLGRWASGGYNEQFF. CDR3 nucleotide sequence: TGTGCCAGCAGCTTAGGTCGTTGGGCTAGCGGGGGTTACAATGAGCAGTTCTTC.

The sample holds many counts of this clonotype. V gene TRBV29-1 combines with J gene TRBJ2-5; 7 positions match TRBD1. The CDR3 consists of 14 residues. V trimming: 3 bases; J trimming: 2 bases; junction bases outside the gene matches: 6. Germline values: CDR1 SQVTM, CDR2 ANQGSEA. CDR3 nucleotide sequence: TGCAGCGTTGATCCCAGCAGGGGGCAAGAGACCCAGTACTTC. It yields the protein CSVDPSRGQETQYF.

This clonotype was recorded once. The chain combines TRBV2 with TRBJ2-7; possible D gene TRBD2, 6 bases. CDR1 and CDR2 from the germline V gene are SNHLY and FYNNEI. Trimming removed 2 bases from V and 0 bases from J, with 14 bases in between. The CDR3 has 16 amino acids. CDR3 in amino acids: CASSEYPTSSSYEQYF. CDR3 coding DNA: TGTGCCAGCAGTGAATACCCCACTAGCAGCTCCTACGAGCAGTACTTC.

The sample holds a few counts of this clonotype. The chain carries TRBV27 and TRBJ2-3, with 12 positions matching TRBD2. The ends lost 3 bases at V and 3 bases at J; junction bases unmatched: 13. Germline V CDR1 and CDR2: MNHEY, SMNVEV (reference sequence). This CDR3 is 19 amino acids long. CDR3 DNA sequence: TGTGCCAGCAGTTTCCGAACCCTCCTACTAGCGGGAGGAACAGATACGCAGTATTTT. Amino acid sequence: CASSFRTLLLAGGTDTQYF.

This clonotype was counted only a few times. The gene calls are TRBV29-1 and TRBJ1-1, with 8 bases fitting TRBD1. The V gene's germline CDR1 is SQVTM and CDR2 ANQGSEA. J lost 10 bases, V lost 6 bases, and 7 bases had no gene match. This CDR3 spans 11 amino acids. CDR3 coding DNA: TGCAGCGTGGACGGACAGGGACTAGCTTTCTTT. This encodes CSVDGQGLAFF.

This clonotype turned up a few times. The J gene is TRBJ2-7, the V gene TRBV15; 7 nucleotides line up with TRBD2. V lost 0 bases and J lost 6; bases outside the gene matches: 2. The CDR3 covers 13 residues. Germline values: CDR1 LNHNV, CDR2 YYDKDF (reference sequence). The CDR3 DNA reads TGTGCCACCAGCAGAGATGGGGGGGGCGAGCAGTACTTC. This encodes CATSRDGGGEQYF.

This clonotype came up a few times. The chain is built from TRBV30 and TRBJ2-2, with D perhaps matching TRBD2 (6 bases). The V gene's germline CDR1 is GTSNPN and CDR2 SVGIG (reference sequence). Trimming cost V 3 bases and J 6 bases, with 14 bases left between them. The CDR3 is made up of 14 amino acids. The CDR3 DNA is TGTGCCTGGAGGTTAGCGGACGAACCCGGGGAGCTGTTTTTT. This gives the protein CAWRLADEPGELFF.

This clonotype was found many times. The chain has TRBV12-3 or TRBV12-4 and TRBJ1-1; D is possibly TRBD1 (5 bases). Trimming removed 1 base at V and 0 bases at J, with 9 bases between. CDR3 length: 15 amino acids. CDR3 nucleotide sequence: TGTGCCAGCAGTTTAGAGGCAGGGTTGAACACTGAAGCTTTCTTT. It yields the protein CASSLEAGLNTEAFF.